The source of this T cell receptor (beta chain) is a study of blood T cell repertoires in COVID-19. Study as a whole: Both acute and convalescent COVID-19 samples were obtained from the United States, Italy and Spain. The analysed material was cDNA or gDNA that came from T cells, B-cell-depleted T cells, or PBMCs.

Per germline, CDR1 SNHLY and CDR2 FYNNEI. Unmatched junction bases numbered 7, after V lost 11 bases and J lost 5 bases. This CDR3 is built from 13 residues. In the original processing: Cell counts per sample came from amplifying reference gene primers. Assay: immunoSEQ multiplex PCR; the TCRdb copy retains only in-frame clones and omits some. The V and J calls and clone size were taken over from that table, and D and trimming were inferred from the DNA. Of 200,000 or so clones in the sample, 84% were seen once. This TCR was recovered from a human donor in a cohort sampled during active COVID-19. The gene calls are TRBV2 and TRBJ2-1; TRBD2 aligns across 9 bases. The sequencing sample was made of peripheral blood. The CDR3 loop reads CAGEASGNNEQFF. In DNA form, the CDR3 reads TGTGCCGGGGAGGCTAGCGGGAACAATGAGCAGTTCTTC.